Listed below are T cell receptor beta chains from one sample, sequenced in a study of shared clonotypes between healthy human individuals. The method was immunoSEQ multiplex PCR; TCRdb's version includes in-frame clones alone and lacks a portion of them. The repertoire holds 190,000 or so clones, with roughly 93% as singletons. What was sequenced was naive CD4+ T cells sorted from blood. These TCRs come from a woman in her thirties in good health. CDR3s include the opening cysteine and the closing phenylalanine or tryptophan. The D gene is left open where the match is weak. The size field is filled for only some rows; it gives once, few, many or a size class.

cdr3_aa cdr3_nt j_call v_call clone_size d_call
CASRTGGEAFF TGTGCCAGCAGAACGGGGGGGGAAGCTTTCTTT TRBJ1-1 TRBV27 NA NA
CASSLPHRAAYEQYF TGTGCCAGCAGTCTCCCCCACAGGGCAGCGTACGAGCAGTACTTC TRBJ2-7 TRBV28 NA NA
CASSLTGEQPQHF TGCGCCAGCAGCCTGACAGGGGAACAGCCCCAGCATTTT TRBJ1-5 TRBV5-1 NA TRBD1
CASSAPSTDTQYF TGTGCCAGTAGTGCCCCTAGCACAGATACGCAGTATTTT TRBJ2-3 TRBV19 NA NA
CASSYSEDQPQHF TGTGCCAGCAGTTACTCGGAGGATCAGCCCCAGCATTTT TRBJ1-5 TRBV6-5 NA NA
CASSFSLAGYNEQFF TGTGCCAGCAGTTTCTCCCTAGCGGGGTACAATGAGCAGTTCTTC TRBJ2-1 TRBV28 NA TRBD2
CASSKGTSGRLSSYNEQFF TGTGCCAGCAGCAAAGGGACTAGCGGGAGACTAAGCTCCTACAATGAGCAGTTCTTC TRBJ2-1 TRBV21-1 NA NA
CASNVDIADWETQYF TGTGCCAGCAACGTGGACATAGCGGACTGGGAGACCCAGTACTTC TRBJ2-5 TRBV5-4 NA NA
CASSHPSGAGGQGGELFF TGTGCCAGCAGCCATCCTTCCGGAGCGGGAGGGCAAGGCGGGGAGCTGTTTTTT TRBJ2-2 TRBV4-2 NA TRBD2
CASSAKDRGFQPQHF TGTGCCAGCAGTGCTAAGGACAGGGGGTTTCAGCCCCAGCATTTT TRBJ1-5 TRBV2 NA TRBD1
CASSVMGNEAFF TGTGCCAGCAGTGTGATGGGGAATGAAGCTTTCTTT TRBJ1-1 TRBV6-1 NA NA
CASSRLDEQYF TGTGCCAGCTCACGCCTTGACGAGCAGTACTTC TRBJ2-7 TRBV18 NA NA
CASSLSGNTEAFF TGTGCCAGCAGCTTATCCGGGAACACTGAAGCTTTCTTT TRBJ1-1 TRBV7-2 NA NA
CASSLTGTGTEAFF TGTGCCAGCAGCCTTACAGGGACTGGCACTGAAGCTTTCTTT TRBJ1-1 TRBV5-5 NA NA
CAWSGAYEQYF TGTGCCTGGAGTGGAGCTTACGAGCAGTACTTC TRBJ2-7 TRBV30 NA NA
CASTGFVNQPQHF TGTGCCAGCACGGGTTTCGTAAATCAGCCCCAGCATTTT TRBJ1-5 TRBV6-1 NA NA
CASSSPGQGGETQYF TGTGCCAGCAGCTCGCCGGGACAGGGTGGGGAGACCCAGTACTTC TRBJ2-5 TRBV5-4 NA TRBD1
CASSEALSDYGYTF TGTGCCAGCAGCGAGGCCCTTTCCGACTATGGCTACACCTTC TRBJ1-2 TRBV13 NA NA
CASSPGPYEQYF TGTGCCAGCAGCCCCGGACCCTACGAGCAGTACTTC TRBJ2-7 TRBV6-5 NA NA
CRGVRSNTHSTSSYEQYF TGCAGGGGCGTCCGGTCGAACACGCACAGTACCTCCTCCTACGAGCAGTACTTC TRBJ2-7 TRBV29-1 NA NA
CASSQERYSTDTQYF TGTGCCAGCAGCCAAGAAAGGTATAGCACAGATACGCAGTATTTT TRBJ2-3 TRBV4-2 NA NA
CASPPSRKGRNEQFF TGTGCCAGCCCGCCCTCCCGTAAAGGGCGCAATGAGCAGTTCTTC TRBJ2-1 TRBV27 NA NA
CASSRGASGEKLFF TGTGCCAGCAGCCGAGGGGCATCGGGTGAAAAACTGTTTTTT TRBJ1-4 TRBV7-9 NA NA
CASSTEPRNTEAFF TGTGCCAGCAGCACGGAACCAAGAAACACTGAAGCTTTCTTT TRBJ1-1 TRBV9 NA NA
CASRTGTGALGSEKLFF TGTGCCAGCAGAACCGGGACAGGGGCACTGGGTAGTGAAAAACTGTTTTTT TRBJ1-4 TRBV28 NA TRBD1
CASSRQGGNQPQHF TGTGCCAGCAGTCGACAGGGAGGCAATCAGCCCCAGCATTTT TRBJ1-5 TRBV2 NA TRBD1
CASSRPDLNTEAFF TGCGCCAGCAGCAGACCCGATTTGAACACTGAAGCTTTCTTT TRBJ1-1 TRBV5-1 NA NA
CASSSTNTEAFF TGTGCCAGCAGTTCGACCAACACTGAAGCTTTCTTT TRBJ1-1 TRBV2 NA NA
CASSWTGGVLGNQPQHF TGCGCCAGCAGTTGGACAGGGGGCGTTTTGGGCAATCAGCCCCAGCATTTT TRBJ1-5 TRBV5-1 NA TRBD1
CASSIGYQPQHF TGTGCCAGTAGTATAGGATACCAGCCCCAGCATTTT TRBJ1-5 TRBV19 NA NA
CASSSQEGTEQFF TGCGCCAGCAGCTCACAGGAGGGAACTGAGCAGTTCTTC TRBJ2-1 TRBV5-1 NA NA
CASSISPGYSGVQETQYF TGTGCCAGTAGTATATCCCCCGGGTATAGCGGGGTCCAAGAGACCCAGTACTTC TRBJ2-5 TRBV19 NA TRBD2
CASSSRETQYF TGTGCCAGCAGCTCAAGAGAGACCCAGTACTTC TRBJ2-5 TRBV7-9 NA NA
CASSPKGREQFF TGTGCCAGCTCACCAAAAGGGCGGGAGCAGTTCTTC TRBJ2-1 TRBV18 NA NA
CASQEYGGEGYEQYF TGTGCCTCCCAAGAGTATGGGGGTGAGGGTTACGAGCAGTACTTC TRBJ2-7 TRBV27 NA NA
CASSRDGGASYEQYF TGTGCCAGCAGCCGGGACGGGGGCGCAAGCTACGAGCAGTACTTC TRBJ2-7 TRBV7-2 NA NA
CASSLQQGMDGYTF TGCGCCAGCAGCTTACAACAGGGGATGGATGGCTACACCTTC TRBJ1-2 TRBV5-1 NA TRBD1
CASSLGTSFWTDTQYF TGCGCCAGCAGCTTGGGCACTAGCTTCTGGACAGATACGCAGTATTTT TRBJ2-3 TRBV5-1 NA NA
CATYRGYTGELFF TGTGCCACATACAGGGGGTACACCGGGGAGCTGTTTTTT TRBJ2-2 TRBV2 few TRBD1
CASSDLTFLYEQYF TGTGCCAGCAGTGACTTGACTTTTCTCTACGAGCAGTACTTC TRBJ2-7 TRBV6-4 NA NA
CASSSGGTGDEQYF TGCGCCAGCAGCTCAGGGGGGACAGGGGACGAGCAGTACTTC TRBJ2-7 TRBV5-1 NA TRBD1
CASSRTPGQGTEAFF TGCGCCAGCAGCCGAACTCCTGGACAGGGCACTGAAGCTTTCTTT TRBJ1-1 TRBV4-1 NA TRBD1
CASSPGLAASGANVLTF TGTGCCAGTAGCCCGGGACTAGCGGCCTCTGGGGCCAACGTCCTGACTTTC TRBJ2-6 TRBV19 NA TRBD2
CASSQGRLAGGPKGNEQFF TGCGCCAGCAGCCAAGGTCGGCTAGCGGGAGGGCCGAAGGGAAATGAGCAGTTCTTC TRBJ2-1 TRBV4-1 NA TRBD2
CSVEDDGTTYNEQFF TGCAGCGTTGAAGATGACGGGACTACCTACAATGAGCAGTTCTTC TRBJ2-1 TRBV29-1 NA TRBD2
CASSSPQGPGNTIYF TGTGCCAGCAGTTCACCACAGGGGCCTGGAAACACCATATATTTT TRBJ1-3 TRBV13 once TRBD1
CASSISDPNTGELFF TGCGCCAGCAGCATTAGCGATCCGAACACCGGGGAGCTGTTTTTT TRBJ2-2 TRBV5-1 NA NA
CASSYLGREPNTEAFF TGTGCCAGCAGTTATCTGGGCAGGGAACCGAACACTGAAGCTTTCTTT TRBJ1-1 TRBV6-5 NA NA
CASSLGTTTYEQYF TGTGCCAGCAGTTTAGGGACAACCACCTACGAGCAGTACTTC TRBJ2-7 TRBV28 NA NA
CASSYGDSPQHF TGTGCCAGCAGTTACGGGGACAGCCCCCAGCATTTT TRBJ1-5 TRBV28 NA TRBD1
CASSYNPESDTQYF TGTGCCAGCAGTTATAATCCCGAGTCAGATACGCAGTATTTT TRBJ2-3 TRBV6-6 NA NA
CASSGGATSSYNEQFF TGTGCCAGCAGTGGTGGGGCCACCAGCTCCTACAATGAGCAGTTCTTC TRBJ2-1 TRBV6-1 NA NA
CASSEGSFGELFF TGTGCCAGCAGTGAAGGATCTTTCGGGGAGCTGTTTTTT TRBJ2-2 TRBV2 NA NA
CASSLGVGTSFLGEQFF TGTGCCAGCTCACTAGGCGTGGGGACTAGCTTTTTGGGTGAGCAGTTCTTC TRBJ2-1 TRBV18 NA TRBD2
CASSLRRYEQYF TGTGCCAGCAGTTTAAGGCGGTACGAGCAGTACTTC TRBJ2-7 TRBV28 NA NA
CASSLSTPEGRNEQFF TGTGCCAGCTCACTCTCGACTCCAGAGGGCCGCAATGAGCAGTTCTTC TRBJ2-1 TRBV18 NA NA
CASSLHTFYEQYF TGTGCCAGCAGCTTGCACACCTTCTACGAGCAGTACTTC TRBJ2-7 TRBV4-2 NA NA